This TCR beta chain was profiled in a study of blood T cell repertoires in COVID-19. At the level of the study: Samples taken during acute and convalescent COVID-19 were collected in the United States, Italy and Spain. PBMCs, B-cell-depleted T cells, or T cells were the source of the cDNA or gDNA that made up the material.

Original analysis: Nucleated cell number was recorded as an estimate derived from reference gene primer amplification. Produced via immunoSEQ multiplex PCR; TCRdb's table is partial and in-frame only. That table gives V, J and clone size, and the DNA gave D and trimming. The data show some 250,000 clones, with more than 70% seen just once and roughly 8.7% held by the top ten. The germline V and J ends were trimmed by 0 bases and 3 bases, with 10 bases remaining between them. Per germline, CDR1 SGHTS and CDR2 YDEGEE. This CDR3 is built from 15 residues. The sequence was obtained from a middle-aged man with active or convalescent COVID-19. This chain links TRBV5-8 with TRBJ1-5; D is ambiguous. The sequenced sample was peripheral blood. The CDR3 DNA sequence: TGTGCCAGCAGCTTGGGCTCTGGCCTCAATCAGCCCCAGCATTTT. Amino acids: CASSLGSGLNQPQHF.